This TCR beta chain was sequenced for a study of shared clonotypes between healthy human individuals (dated by TCRdb to about 2020). In the study overall: Three men and a couple of women, aged 18 to 49 years, made up the cohort. For each donor, CD4 naive and CD4 memory were each run on three plates, CD8 naive on two plates, and CD8 memory on one plate. To estimate repertoire size and how much clonotypes are shared between individuals, the study performed deep sequencing of blood TCR repertoires from five healthy adults. To increase sequencing depth and limit assay-specific biases, TCR repertoire library preparation and sequencing were carried out by different laboratories using diverse techniques. Leukapheresis yielded between about 0.94 and 9.5 billion PBMCs per donor. General conclusions and limits of the study: Rarefaction of sorted-subset datasets indicated incomplete sequencing despite the large sequencing depth. Clonotypes shared by all four sorted-subset donors showed higher generation probabilities than non-shared clonotypes. The small number of donors limited the genetic and exposure-history diversity represented. Only blood was sampled, and tissue TCR repertoires likely differ from those in blood. Roughly 5.2% of naive CD4, more than 3% of naive CD8, 2.3% of memory CD4, and approximately 0.39% of memory CD8 clonotypes were shared across a few donors. Based on pairwise subsampling, the degree of clonotype sharing among donors was expected to be affected by sequencing depth. Estimated clonotype richness was generally larger for naive than for memory subsets.

CDR1 and CDR2 (SGHRS, YFSETQ) derive from the germline V gene. V drops 1 base and J drops 6 bases, leaving 14 bases in between. The CDR3 runs 16 amino acids, cysteine and phenylalanine included. The CDR3 DNA has 48 bases and is translated from base 1. Using the deep immunoSEQ assay, multiplex PCR amplified TCR CDR3 regions from genomic DNA. Extracted genomic DNA from each cell subset was distributed evenly across all wells of several immunoSEQ 96-well plates, and each plate was treated as a replicate. For sorted subsets, each replicate PCR was loaded with roughly 190 ng genomic DNA, equivalent to 30,000 or so T cell genomes. Purified libraries were measured with a Qubit 3.0 fluorometer, size-checked on a Bioanalyzer 2100, and measured again with the KAPA Library Quantification kit. Every immunoSEQ 96-well plate was sequenced on a dedicated single-read 150-cycle Illumina NextSeq 550 flow cell. Per the authors' processing: Because the immunoSEQ output included only junctional sequences and no quality scores, the filtering could not be the same as the filtering used for full-length reads. To assign V/J genes and CDR3, sequences were annotated against IMGT germline references using PyIR, a Python wrapper for IgBLAST v1.9. Reads with weak V/J assignments (E-value above 1e-6), missing CDR3, stop codons, out-of-frame junctions, or ambiguous translated residues were removed. V3J clonotypes were defined as sequences sharing an identical inferred V gene, J gene, and CDR3 amino acid sequence. To compute the percentage overlap between repertoires, the number of shared unique clonotypes was divided by the size of the smaller repertoire. Richness of each repertoire was evaluated using RTK rarefaction, the Chao1 estimator, and Recon v2.1 estimates of unobserved clonotypes. OLGA was used to compute generation probabilities for all TCRbeta clonotypes that the gDNA method yielded from four donors. The immuneACCESS repertoire file appears here via TCRdb, limited to in-frame rearrangements. These files lack a portion of the clones; in checked studies, under half of the deficit traces to unresolved V genes, and the cause of the others is not known. D and trimming were read from the DNA, whereas the V and J calls and clone size are those reported in that table. Across this sample there are some 2 million clones, with roughly 95% seen only once. 0.9% to 1.5% of the sample is held by the ten biggest clonotypes.

CD8 naive samples consisted of CD45RO-negative cells that were positively selected for CCR7, yielding a CD45RA+CCR7+ population without TemRA cells. The donors were healthy, HIV-negative adults who had no recently reported acute infections or vaccinations. Only Caucasian adults living in Nashville, Tennessee, USA were represented among the donors. After blood collection by leukapheresis, PBMCs were isolated using Ficoll-Histopaque density gradient centrifugation and then cryopreserved in the vapor phase of liquid nitrogen. Purity and quantity of every magnetically sorted T cell population were checked by analytical flow cytometry. From each sorted fraction, genomic DNA was isolated and quantified by UV absorbance on a Nanodrop 2000c. With respect to this clone: The antigen this receptor binds is unknown. Base qualities are not provided; no much larger clone lies one nucleotide away.

The chain was built from TRBV5-1 and TRBJ1-6, with a weak D call of TRBD1 (5 bases match). Sequencing was carried out using naive CD8+ T cells sorted from blood. The cell subset or site label, as the study defines it: CD45RA+CCR7+. This receptor was obtained from a man aged 18 to 35 in good health. The nucleotides read TGCGCCAGCAGCTTGTACCCCAGGGAGGGTAATTCACCCCTCCACTTT. It translates as CASSLYPREGNSPLHF.